This T cell receptor (beta chain) was sequenced during a study of CXCR3-negative and CXCR3-positive naive CD8 T cells. Turning to the study itself: Roughly 130 million TRB reads were obtained in total, which works out to about 1.5 +/- 0.3 million per library. Findings of the study overall: Naive CXCR3-negative and CXCR3-positive cells had similar TRBV-TRBJ usage; memory differed. Memory CD8+ cells showed much lower diversity, while both naive subsets were comparably high. CXCR3-positive naive cells carried more hydrophobic TRB CDR3s than CXCR3-negative naive cells did.

This clonotype is deemed medium-sized (0.01 to 0.1%) by its frequency. Its matching antigen is unknown. It was by 5' RACE with UMI labels that the TRB cDNA libraries were prepared. TCRdb reanalyzed the 5' RACE reads, giving one entry per CDR3 protein sequence and no DNA. In all, the sample yields roughly 7,100 distinct CDR3 sequences. The sequence was obtained from a human donor in good health. Some clones in this sample may be carry-over from other donors' samples. Material: naive CXCR3- CD8+ T cells from blood. Regarding subset: CD45RO-CCR7+CD27+CD95- naive CD8+ T cells lacking CXCR3 (TNR3-).

CDR3 in amino acids: CSVVPSGGIQETQYF. The genes are TRBV29-1 and TRBJ2-5; TCRdb proposes TRBD2, but this gene call is untestable without DNA. CDR3 size: 15 residues. From germline, CDR1 is SQVTM and CDR2 ANQGSEA.